The sequence of this T cell receptor (beta chain) was determined in a study of blood T cell repertoires in COVID-19 (dated by TCRdb to the early 2020s). About the study as a whole: Samples covering the acute and convalescent phases of COVID-19 were provided by collaborators in the United States, Italy and Spain. The samples were drawn from the first 160 participants of the ongoing ImmuneRACE study and from 1,254 subjects provided by 6 global collaborators. Sample metadata almost always included a de-identified subject ID, COVID-19 status, age in years and sex. The dataset comprised deeply sampled blood TCRbeta repertoires from subjects exposed to, actively infected with, or recovered from COVID-19. A freely available public database, intended as a resource for researchers studying the immune response to SARS-CoV-2, is where the repertoires were released. Where available, HLA class I and class II types were taken from metadata supplied by the sample provider and were not determined by assay-based typing. The material from the prospective study consisted of cDNA or gDNA derived from T cells, B-cell-depleted T cells, or PBMCs.

Spanning cysteine to phenylalanine, the CDR3 consists of 13 amino acids. Just the 39-base CDR3 DNA is kept, in frame starting at base 1. The germline V gene supplies CDR1 SGHTA and CDR2 FQGNSA. The V end loses 3 bases and the J end loses 5 bases, and a stretch of 11 bases separates them. Of note for this clone: The specificity of this receptor is unknown. No per-base quality is available; no much larger clone lies one base away.

What the authors observed across the whole study: How much clinical and demographic metadata was included differed by source and by participant, and the metadata was provided uncurated.

TCRbeta CDR3 regions were amplified from genomic DNA by means of the immunoSEQ Assay, a bias-controlled multiplex PCR. The study's own analysis went as follows. Nucleated cell counts per sample were estimated from amplification of reference gene primers within the assay. To quantify the absolute abundance of each unique TCRbeta CDR3 rearrangement, sequence reads were collapsed and filtered. Productive Simpson clonality was computed per sample as the square root of Simpson's diversity index over productive rearrangements. TCRdb's version of the immuneACCESS table is confined to in-frame rearrangements and falls short of the full clone set. An unresolved V gene accounts for under half of the shortfall where checked; the remainder is of unknown origin. The V and J calls and clone size were taken over from that table, and D and trimming were inferred from the DNA. Counted in this sample were some 50,000 clones; approximately 90% of them appeared once. The top ten clones comprise approximately 3.1% of the sample.

In the prospective study, participants were roughly 18 to 89 years old, resided in 24 geographic areas of the United States, and were enrolled through a virtual design. In the prospective study, participants were assigned to cohorts based on the clinical history participants reported in a screening survey and a study questionnaire. Recovered participants in ImmuneRACE Cohort 3 were defined as having two consecutive negative NP/OP PCR tests, clearance from a healthcare professional, or resolution of symptoms. In the prospective study, mobile phlebotomists collected whole blood, serum and a nasopharyngeal or oropharyngeal swab from each participant. Participants in the prospective study had the option to provide additional blood draws and questionnaires over a 2-month period. Before DNA extraction, blood samples from the prospective study were shipped at room temperature or frozen.

Source material: PBMCs or T cells enriched from blood (not recorded which). The chain employs TRBV7-2 and TRBJ2-7, with a weak D call of TRBD1 (5 bases match). This TCR was sampled from a woman in her 50s who had recovered from COVID-19. The bases read TGTGCCAGCAGCTTTAGTCCCAGGGACGAGCAGTACTTC. This gives the protein CASSFSPRDEQYF.